A single T cell receptor beta chain is shown here with its context. V shed 4 bases, J shed 7 bases, and the junction held 18 bases outside the gene matches. Per germline, CDR1 SGHDT and CDR2 YYEEEE. This CDR3 comprises 17 residues. Authors' analysis steps: Scientists estimated how many nucleated cells there were by amplifying reference gene primers. The data were produced by immunoSEQ multiplex PCR, yet TCRdb's version contains in-frame clones alone and is incomplete. The V and J calls and the clone size are those of that table, but D and trimming were determined from the DNA. The data contain 200,000 to 250,000 clones, approximately 90% of them singletons. These data are taken from a study of blood T cell repertoires in COVID-19. As for the study in general: COVID-19 samples collected from the United States, Italy and Spain covered acute and convalescent phases. Sources were T cells, B-cell-depleted T cells, or PBMCs; the material itself was cDNA or gDNA.

Categorization into cohorts depended on clinical history that participants reported. This chain uses TRBV5-6 with TRBJ2-7; 9 bases map to TRBD2. The sample taken for sequencing was PBMCs or T cells enriched from blood (not recorded which). The origin of this receptor is a woman between 18 and 29 years old in a cohort exposed to, infected with or recovered from COVID-19 (not recorded which). The CDR3 reads CASSRRIGAGGPGEQYF. The DNA for the CDR3 is TGTGCCAGCAGCCGGCGGATCGGTGCGGGAGGGCCGGGGGAGCAGTACTTC.